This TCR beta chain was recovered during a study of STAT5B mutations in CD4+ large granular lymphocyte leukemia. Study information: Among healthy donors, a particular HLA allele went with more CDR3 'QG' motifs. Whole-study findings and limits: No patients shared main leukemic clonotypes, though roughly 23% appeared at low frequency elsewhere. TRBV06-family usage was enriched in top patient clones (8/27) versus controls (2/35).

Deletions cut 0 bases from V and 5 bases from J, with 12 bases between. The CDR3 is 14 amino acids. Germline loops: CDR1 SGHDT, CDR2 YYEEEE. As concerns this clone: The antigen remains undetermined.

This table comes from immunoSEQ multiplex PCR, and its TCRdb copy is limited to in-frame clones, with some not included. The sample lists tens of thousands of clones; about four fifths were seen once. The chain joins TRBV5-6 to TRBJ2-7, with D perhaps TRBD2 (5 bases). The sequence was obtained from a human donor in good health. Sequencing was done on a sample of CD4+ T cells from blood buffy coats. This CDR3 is CASSLALGVDEQYF. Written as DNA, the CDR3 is TGTGCCAGCAGCTTGGCCCTGGGAGTGGACGAGCAGTACTTC.